A single sample is the source of the 32 T cell receptor beta chains below, sequenced in a study of cytomegalovirus exposure and HLA in healthy donors. Assay used: immunoSEQ multiplex PCR; TCRdb lists only in-frame clones, some missing. The data hold tens of thousands of clones, with 85% to 95% observed a single time. Input material: PBMCs. These receptors all stem from a man between 18 and 29 years old in good health and CMV-seronegative.

The rearrangement uses TRBV27 and TRBJ1-2; 7 bases map to TRBD1. The CDR3 totals 18 residues. Germline CDR1 reads MNHEY; CDR2 reads SMNVEV (reference sequence). Trimming took 8 bases from V and 2 from J; bases not matched to a gene: 20. In DNA form, the CDR3 reads TGTGCCAGCGCACCAGGGTCGGGATCAGGGGGAGCGAACTATGGCTACACCTTC. Its protein product is CASAPGSGSGGANYGYTF.

This chain uses TRBV28 with TRBJ1-5, with D possibly being TRBD1 (5 bases). The CDR3 covers 14 residues. Germline V gene sequence: CDR1 MDHEN, CDR2 SYDVKM. The V end was cut by 4 bases, the J end by 4 bases, with 11 bases between. CDR3 in DNA: TGTGCCAGCAGTTCCCCGGGGGGGAATCAGCCCCAGCATTTT. Amino acids: CASSSPGGNQPQHF.

The chain links TRBV5-6 to TRBJ2-5; D may be TRBD2 (6 bases). CDR1 is SGHDT and CDR2 is YYEEEE in the germline V gene. The CDR3 extends over 14 amino acids. The ends were cut back, 4 bases at V and 7 bases at J, with 17 bases in the middle. CDR3 sequence: CASSGAGLDGTQYF. The CDR3, as DNA: TGTGCCAGCAGCGGGGCGGGACTGGATGGGACCCAGTACTTC.

V is TRBV2 and J is TRBJ2-3, with D unresolved. Germline CDR1 SNHLY, CDR2 FYNNEI. This CDR3 has 13 residues. Trimming pared 7 bases from V and 6 bases from J, leaving 14 bases between. The CDR3 bases are TGTGCCAGCAACCAGGCACAAGGTGATACGCAGTATTTT. This encodes CASNQAQGDTQYF.

This clone was counted once. The identical CDR3 is also encoded by other nucleotide sequences in the sample. V and J are TRBV7-2 and TRBJ1-2; 9 bases match TRBD1. Germline CDR1 is SGHTA and CDR2 is FQGNSA. The junction had 1 base not matched to a gene; V was cut back by 4 bases and J by 4 bases. The CDR3 spans 13 residues. CDR3 sequence (DNA): TGTGCCAGCAGCTCGACAGGGGGCTATGGCTACACCTTC. It specifies CASSSTGGYGYTF.

The rearrangement joins TRBV28 to TRBJ1-2; D might be TRBD1 (5 bases). The germline CDR1 and CDR2 sequences are MDHEN and SYDVKM. The germline V and J ends were trimmed by 6 bases and 6 bases, with 14 bases remaining between them. The CDR3 spans 13 residues. The CDR3 loop is CASRPRVSDGYTF. CDR3 nucleotides: TGTGCCAGCAGACCCAGGGTGTCGGATGGCTACACCTTC.

The rearrangement uses TRBV4-2 and TRBJ2-5; 9 positions agree with TRBD1. The junction had 4 bases not matched to a gene; V was cut back by 2 bases and J by 3 bases. The length of the CDR3 is 15 residues. Germline-derived CDR1 and CDR2 are LGHNA and YNFKEQ. CDR3 loop: CASSQMGQGEETQYF. For the CDR3, the DNA is TGTGCCAGCAGCCAAATGGGACAGGGAGAAGAGACCCAGTACTTC.

This chain joins TRBV19 and TRBJ1-2; D gene uncertain. V lost 10 bases and J 6 bases, leaving 9 bases between the germline ends. The CDR3 runs 10 residues. Germline values: CDR1 LNHDA, CDR2 SQIVND (reference sequence). The CDR3 spells CAKLRHGYTF. For the CDR3, the DNA is TGTGCCAAACTACGGCATGGCTACACCTTC.

The chain uses TRBV5-4 and TRBJ1-2; maybe TRBD1 (5 bases). The CDR3 loop spans 14 amino acids. Germline V CDR1 and CDR2: SGHNT, YYREEE (reference sequence). V gave up 0 bases and J gave up 3 bases, with 9 bases separating them. The CDR3 DNA reads TGTGCCAGCAGCTTGGGGGGCGCGGACTATGGCTACACCTTC. The encoded protein is CASSLGGADYGYTF.

This clone was seen just once. This sequence joins TRBV6-6 and TRBJ2-2; the match to TRBD2 covers 9 bases. Per the germline V gene, CDR1 is MNHNY and CDR2 is SVGAGI (reference sequence). CDR3 length equals 15 residues. Trimming took 6 bases from V and 1 from J; bases not matched to a gene: 3. The CDR3: CASSYSGGNTGELFF. In DNA, the CDR3 is TGTGCCAGCAGCTATAGCGGGGGGAACACCGGGGAGCTGTTTTTT.

The genes are TRBV7-9 and TRBJ1-1; tentatively, D is TRBD1 (5 bases). The CDR3 loop spans 12 amino acids. CDR1 is SEHNR and CDR2 is FQNEAQ in the germline V gene (reference sequence). V dropped 5 bases and J dropped 11 bases, with 15 bases sitting between them. The CDR3 DNA reads TGTGCCAGCAGCCCGGGAGGGGTGATGGCTTTCTTT. This gives the protein CASSPGGVMAFF.

The CDR3 sequence is CASSGPSGETQYF. In DNA form, the CDR3 reads TGTGCCAGCAGTGGCCCTAGCGGGGAGACCCAGTACTTC. The chain joins TRBV2 to TRBJ2-5, with TRBD2 matching over 8 bases. This CDR3 is 13 amino acids long. With 4 bases clipped from V and 5 bases from J, the junction kept 3 bases outside the gene matches. The germline CDR1 and CDR2 sequences are SNHLY and FYNNEI.

The V and J genes are TRBV5-1 and TRBJ2-2; TRBD1 agrees at 7 bases. Germline V lookup: CDR1 SGHRS, CDR2 YFSETQ. V was pared by 9 bases and J by 5 bases, with 4 bases of the junction left unmatched. CDR3 size: 12 residues. DNA for the CDR3: TGCGCCACCAAGACAGGGACCGGGGAGCTGTTTTTT. Its translation is CATKTGTGELFF.

V is TRBV7-3 and J is TRBJ1-1, with D perhaps matching TRBD1 (5 bases). The CDR3 consists of 14 residues. Trimming pared 5 bases from V and 2 bases from J, leaving 12 bases between. CDR1 is SGHTA and CDR2 is FQGTGA in the germline V gene. CDR3 DNA: TGTGCCAGCAGCCCGGCGGGGGGAAACACTGAAGCTTTCTTT. The encoded protein is CASSPAGGNTEAFF.

The chain is built from TRBV11-2 and TRBJ2-1; 9 positions match TRBD2. The germline V gene has CDR1 SGHAT and CDR2 FQNNGV. J gave up 7 bases and V 2 bases, and 9 bases lay outside the gene matches. The CDR3 consists of 16 residues. Here the CDR3 DNA reads TGTGCCAGCAGCTTATTATTAGCGGGGGTTACGAATGAGCAGTTCTTC. Amino acids: CASSLLLAGVTNEQFF.

The rearrangement uses TRBV7-9 and TRBJ1-5, with D perhaps TRBD1 (6 bases). Trimming stripped 3 bases from V and 1 base from J, with 7 bases between. Germline CDR1 is SEHNR and CDR2 is FQNEAQ (reference sequence). The CDR3 has 14 amino acids. The CDR3 loop reads CASSFGQSNQPQHF. CDR3 coding DNA: TGTGCCAGCAGCTTCGGACAGAGCAATCAGCCCCAGCATTTT.

The V call is TRBV10-3, the J call TRBJ2-5; 8 bases map to TRBD2. The germline V gene encodes CDR1 ENHRY and CDR2 SYGVKD. After removal of 0 bases from V and 2 bases from J, the junction contained 2 bases not matched to a gene. CDR3 length: 15 amino acids. CDR3 amino acids: CAISESPSGQETQYF. The CDR3 DNA reads as TGTGCCATCAGTGAGTCGCCTAGCGGGCAAGAGACCCAGTACTTC.

The chain has TRBV7-9 and TRBJ1-3; D possibly corresponds to TRBD1 (5 bases). V dropped 5 bases and J dropped 0 bases, with 11 bases sitting between them. Germline V gene lookup returns CDR1 SEHNR and CDR2 FQNEAQ (reference sequence). This CDR3 is built from 15 residues. As DNA, the CDR3 is TGTGCCAGCAGCCGACAGCTAAACTCTGGAAACACCATATATTTT. Encoded protein: CASSRQLNSGNTIYF. Supplemented by reference TRBV7-9 and TRBJ1-3, the full variable domain reads DTGVSQNPRHKITKRGQNVTFRCDPISEHNRLYWYRQTLGQGPEFLTYFQNEAQLEKSRLLSDRFSAERPKGSFSTLEIQRTEQGDSAMYLCASSRQLNSGNTIYFGEGSWLTVV.

CDR3 nucleotides: TGTGCCAGCAGCCAAGAGGGACATACGGCATACGAGCAGTACTTC. Protein sequence: CASSQEGHTAYEQYF. The J gene is TRBJ2-7, the V gene TRBV14; weak D call: TRBD1 (6 bases). With 0 bases removed from V and 4 bases from J, the gap between germline ends came to 13 bases. The germline V gene has CDR1 SGHDN and CDR2 FVKESK. The CDR3 is 15 amino acids.

The chain couples TRBV10-3 to TRBJ2-7, with TRBD1 as a possible D gene (5 bases). Between the trimmed V and J ends, which lost 10 bases and 4 bases, there was a span of 17 bases. Germline V CDR1 and CDR2: ENHRY, SYGVKD. The CDR3 is 13 residues long. CDR3 in amino acids: CATARDGKYEQYF. The CDR3 nucleotides are TGTGCCACCGCCAGGGATGGGAAGTACGAGCAGTACTTC.

In DNA form, the CDR3 reads TGTGCCAGCAGCGTGCACAGCGGGGGGGCCCTTAGCACAGATACGCAGTATTTT. Translation gives CASSVHSGGALSTDTQYF. The chain links TRBV9 to TRBJ2-3; 10 nucleotides line up with TRBD2. Germline-derived CDR1 and CDR2 are SGDLS and YYNGEE. This CDR3 is built from 18 residues. V lost 2 bases and J lost 0; bases outside the gene matches: 9.

The CDR3 DNA sequence: TGTGCCAGCAGCTTGCGAACGGCCGACAGGGGGTGGGTCTATGGCTACACCTTC. This encodes CASSLRTADRGWVYGYTF. The chain couples TRBV5-6 to TRBJ1-2; 9 bases map to TRBD1. CDR1 and CDR2 from the germline V gene are SGHDT and YYEEEE. V gave up 1 base and J gave up 4 bases; unmatched junction bases: 14. CDR3 length: 18 residues. Complete variable domain (other parts from reference TRBV5-6 and TRBJ1-2): DAGVTQSPTHLIKTRGQQVTLRCSPKSGHDTVSWYQQALGQGPQFIFQYYEEEERQRGNFPDRFSGHQFPNYSSELNVNALLLGDSALYLCASSLRTADRGWVYGYTFGSGTRLTVV.

This clone appeared once. V gene TRBV7-8 combines with J gene TRBJ1-1; D is possibly TRBD1 (5 bases). CDR1 SGHVS and CDR2 FQNEAQ come from the germline V gene. Trimming shortened V by 1 base and J by 2 bases, and 17 bases separated the two germline ends. This CDR3 spans 17 amino acids. CDR3 sequence (DNA): TGTGCCAGCAGCTTAGTGGCGGGGGGGATTGGAAACACTGAAGCTTTCTTT. This translates into CASSLVAGGIGNTEAFF.

The rearrangement uses TRBV6-6 and TRBJ1-5; unclear D gene. Trimming left V 2 bases short and J 4 bases short, with 12 bases between. The CDR3 runs to 15 residues. Looked up from germline, CDR1 is MNHNY and CDR2 is SVGAGI (reference sequence). CDR3 coding DNA: TGTGCCAGCAGTTACGGCCCTTTTGTTAATCAGCCCCAGCATTTT. Translating gives CASSYGPFVNQPQHF.

The V call is TRBV30, the J call TRBJ2-7; 8 bases match TRBD1. Germline lookup yields CDR1 GTSNPN and CDR2 SVGIG (reference sequence). The CDR3 extends over 15 amino acids. V lost 3 bases to trimming and J lost 7 bases; unmatched junction nucleotides: 14. The CDR3 loop is CAWSTGTGPFSEQYF. CDR3 nucleotides: TGTGCCTGGAGCACAGGGACAGGTCCTTTTTCAGAGCAGTACTTC.

In its sample, this clone was seen once. The V and J genes are TRBV6-1 and TRBJ1-2, with D maybe TRBD1 (6 bases). This CDR3 contains 14 residues. The germline V gene encodes CDR1 MNHNS and CDR2 SASEGT. The ends were cut back, 11 bases at V and 4 bases at J, with 20 bases in the middle. CDR3 residues: CAGETGPVGYGYTF. The CDR3 bases are TGTGCCGGAGAAACAGGGCCCGTAGGCTATGGCTACACCTTC.

The chain is built from TRBV27 and TRBJ2-7; tentatively, D is TRBD1 (5 bases). Deletions cut 2 bases from V and 6 bases from J, with 17 bases between. CDR3 size: 15 residues. The germline V gene encodes CDR1 MNHEY and CDR2 SMNVEV (reference sequence). The CDR3 nucleotides read TGTGCCAGCAGTTTAAGTCTTCCAGGGTGGGGCGAGCAGTACTTC. As protein: CASSLSLPGWGEQYF.

The chain carries TRBV5-1 and TRBJ2-5; D gene unclear. V lost 4 bases, J lost 5 bases, and 15 bases lay in between. Germline V CDR1 and CDR2: SGHRS, YFSETQ. The CDR3 contains 14 residues. CDR3 region: CASSTPRRYETQYF. The CDR3 DNA reads TGCGCCAGCAGCACCCCGAGGCGGTACGAGACCCAGTACTTC.

The chain joins TRBV27 to TRBJ2-7; TRBD1 aligns across 9 bases. Germline CDR1 MNHEY, CDR2 SMNVEV (reference sequence). V lost 5 bases and J lost 2; bases outside the gene matches: 10. The CDR3 has 16 residues. This CDR3 reads CASSPYGTGKAYEQYF. Here the CDR3 DNA reads TGTGCCAGCAGTCCCTACGGGACAGGGAAAGCCTACGAGCAGTACTTC.

The rearrangement joins TRBV29-1 to TRBJ2-5; D gene unclear. V was pared by 0 bases and J by 5 bases, with 13 bases between. Germline lookup yields CDR1 SQVTM and CDR2 ANQGSEA. CDR3 length: 14 residues. CDR3 bases: TGCAGCGTTGAAGATGCAAAGTACCGGGAGACCCAGTACTTC. The encoded protein is CSVEDAKYRETQYF.

J is TRBJ1-1 and V is TRBV7-8; D may be TRBD1 (5 bases). V shed 3 bases and J shed 6 bases, with 17 bases lying between them. The V gene's germline CDR1 is SGHVS and CDR2 FQNEAQ. The CDR3 extends over 15 amino acids. CDR3 sequence (DNA): TGTGCCAGCAGCTTGCGCCTCTGGGAAGGGGCTGAAGCTTTCTTT. Translation gives CASSLRLWEGAEAFF. Variable domain in full (rest from reference TRBV7-8 and TRBJ1-1): GAGVSQSPRYKVAKRGQDVALRCDPISGHVSLFWYQQALGQGPEFLTYFQNEAQLDKSGLPSDRFFAERPEGSVSTLKIQRTQQEDSAVYLCASSLRLWEGAEAFFGQGTRLTVV.

The J gene is TRBJ2-1, the V gene TRBV25-1; D might be TRBD2 (6 bases). CDR1 MGHDK and CDR2 SYGVNS come from the germline V gene. V was cut by 8 bases and J by 10 bases, with 9 bases left in between. CDR3 length: 10 amino acids. The CDR3 DNA sequence: TGTGCCAGCTGGGGAGGCGAGCAGTTCTTC. Translated: CASWGGEQFF.